Shown below are 25 T cell receptor beta chains from a single sample sequenced in a study of blood T cell repertoires in COVID-19 (dated by TCRdb to between 2020 and 2021). Receptor libraries were prepared by the immunoSEQ multiplex PCR assay. The immuneACCESS repertoire file appears here via TCRdb, limited to in-frame rearrangements. These files lack a portion of the clones; in checked studies, under half of the deficit traces to unresolved V genes, and the cause of the others is not known. This sample holds hundreds of thousands of clones; roughly 90% were observed only once. The top ten clones comprise around 0.97% of the sample. The specimen was peripheral blood. The receptors come from a woman between 35 and 50 years old with COVID-19, enrolled during active disease.

The chain has TRBV3-1 (or the pseudogene TRBV3-2) and TRBJ2-7, with 8 positions matching TRBD2. V was pared by 1 base and J by 6 bases, with 20 bases of the junction left unmatched. The CDR3 extends over 19 amino acids. Germline V CDR1 and CDR2: LGHDT, YNNKEL (reference sequence). This chain's CDR3 is CASSQGVVAGGPDTLEQYF. DNA for the CDR3: TGTGCCAGCAGCCAAGGTGTGGTCGCGGGAGGCCCTGACACACTCGAGCAGTACTTC.

As for this clone: Other DNA sequences from this sample encode an identical CDR3 as well. This chain connects TRBV11-3 to TRBJ1-1, with D possibly matching TRBD1 (5 bases). The germline gives CDR1 SGHNT, CDR2 YENEEA. The CDR3 spans 13 residues. V was pared by 5 bases and J by 1 base, with 8 bases between. The CDR3 protein is CASSLQGNTEAFF. In DNA, the CDR3 is TGTGCCAGCAGCCTTCAGGGGAACACTGAAGCTTTCTTT.

DNA for the CDR3: TGTGCCACCAGTGGCGGCGTGTACAATGAGCAGTTCTTC. It specifies CATSGGVYNEQFF. V and J are TRBV15 and TRBJ2-1, with D hard to call. Trimming removed 6 bases from V and 4 bases from J, with 10 bases in between. Germline V gene lookup returns CDR1 LNHNV and CDR2 YYDKDF (reference sequence). The CDR3 has 13 residues.

The gene calls are TRBV6-1 and TRBJ1-3; D is unclear. The ends were cut back, 4 bases at V and 2 bases at J, with 15 bases in the middle. This CDR3 spans 16 amino acids. Germline loops: CDR1 MNHNS, CDR2 SASEGT. The CDR3 DNA is TGTGCCAGCAGTGTCCTTACGGCTGGGCCTGGAAACACCATATATTTT. Translated: CASSVLTAGPGNTIYF.

The rearrangement uses TRBV28 and TRBJ2-7; 8 nucleotides agree with TRBD1. This CDR3 region has 15 residues. Per the germline V gene, CDR1 is MDHEN and CDR2 is SYDVKM. V was clipped by 2 bases and J by 3 bases; unmatched bases: 6. The CDR3 sequence is CASSLVSRGRYEQYF. The CDR3 DNA is TGTGCCAGCAGTTTAGTCTCCAGGGGGCGCTACGAGCAGTACTTC.

V usage is TRBV7-9 and J usage is TRBJ2-1; TRBD2 matches at 9 bases. This CDR3 has 17 residues. V gave up 2 bases and J gave up 5 bases; unmatched junction bases: 10. From germline, CDR1 is SEHNR and CDR2 FQNEAQ (reference sequence). The CDR3 sequence: CASSLYSGLAIDNEQFF. Here the CDR3 DNA reads TGTGCCAGCAGCTTATATAGCGGACTAGCGATAGACAATGAGCAGTTCTTC.

This chain connects TRBV7-3 to TRBJ1-1; 8 nucleotides match TRBD1. V trimming: 1 base; J trimming: 3 bases; junction bases outside the gene matches: 19. CDR3 length: 20 amino acids. CDR1 is SGHTA and CDR2 is FQGTGA in the germline V gene. The CDR3 DNA is TGTGCCAGCAGCTTAAGGGGTCGCCAGGGGGCAAGGTTAAGGGACACTGAAGCTTTCTTT. It translates to CASSLRGRQGARLRDTEAFF.

The chain links TRBV4-3 to TRBJ2-5; D not certain. Germline assignment: CDR1 LGHNA and CDR2 YSLEER. Trimming stripped 4 bases from V and 2 bases from J, with 14 bases between. The CDR3 extends over 15 amino acids. CDR3 sequence (DNA): TGCGCCAGCAGCCGCGGCCGACGGTCTCAAGAGACCCAGTACTTC. Its protein is CASSRGRRSQETQYF.

The chain links TRBV6-2 or TRBV6-3 to TRBJ1-2, with D possibly being TRBD1 (6 bases). V lost 4 bases and J 5 bases, leaving 14 bases between the germline ends. The CDR3 has 14 amino acids. The germline gives CDR1 MNHEY, CDR2 SVGEGT. CDR3 region: CASSSLQGWYGYTF. The CDR3 DNA follows: TGTGCCAGCAGTTCATTACAGGGATGGTATGGCTACACCTTC.

This clone showed up just a few times. The rearrangement uses TRBV5-6 and TRBJ1-3, with D perhaps TRBD1 (5 bases). CDR1 is SGHDT, CDR2 YYEEEE, per germline. The CDR3 is 15 amino acids. Trimming took 2 bases from V and 0 from J, leaving 9 bases between them. DNA for the CDR3: TGTGCCAGCAGCTTTGGGGCTCTCTCTGGAAACACCATATATTTT. It codes for CASSFGALSGNTIYF.

The J gene is TRBJ1-6, the V gene TRBV5-1, with 7 bases fitting TRBD1. The germline gives CDR1 SGHRS, CDR2 YFSETQ. With 2 bases clipped from V and 3 bases from J, the junction kept 8 bases outside the gene matches. The CDR3 has 17 amino acids. CDR3 in DNA: TGCGCCAGCAGCTTTACCTCCGACAGGGACTATAATTCACCCCTCCACTTT. It specifies CASSFTSDRDYNSPLHF.

The chain recombines TRBV11-2 with TRBJ2-7, with 8 bases that match TRBD1. Losses at the gene ends were 5 bases for V and 4 bases for J; bases not matched to a gene: 10. The germline CDR1 and CDR2 sequences are SGHAT and FQNNGV. The CDR3 extends over 15 amino acids. CDR3 DNA sequence: TGTGCCAGCAGCGCCCCCGGAGGACAGGGTTACGAGCAGTACTTC. Translation: CASSAPGGQGYEQYF.

The chain couples TRBV6-6 to TRBJ1-6; 8 nucleotides line up with TRBD1. This CDR3 spans 15 amino acids. Trimming took 0 bases from V and 8 from J; bases not matched to a gene: 3. In germline, CDR1 is MNHNY, CDR2 SVGAGI (reference sequence). This CDR3 is CASSYSGQGDSPLHF. The CDR3 DNA follows: TGTGCCAGCAGTTACTCCGGACAGGGAGATTCACCCCTCCACTTT.

This clone occurred once. The chain links TRBV2 to TRBJ2-5; TRBD2 agrees at 13 bases. The germline V gene encodes CDR1 SNHLY and CDR2 FYNNEI. The CDR3 runs to 16 residues. V lost 5 bases and J lost 4; bases outside the gene matches: 7. CDR3 nucleotide sequence: TGTGCCAGCAGTTTCGGACTAGCGGGAGTAGGAGAGACCCAGTACTTC. This codes for CASSFGLAGVGETQYF. Drawing the rest from reference TRBV2 and TRBJ2-5, the complete variable domain is EPEVTQTPSHQVTQMGQEVILRCVPISNHLYFYWYRQILGQKVEFLVSFYNNEISEKSEIFDDQFSVERPDGSNFTLKIRSTKLEDSAMYFCASSFGLAGVGETQYFGPGTRLLVL.

This rearrangement joins TRBV29-1 to TRBJ1-1; D unresolved. The V gene's germline CDR1 is SQVTM and CDR2 ANQGSEA. The CDR3 totals 16 residues. The germline V and J ends were trimmed by 1 base and 0 bases, with 15 bases remaining between them. CDR3 DNA sequence: TGCAGCGTTGAAGGGAGATCGCCAGAAATGAACACTGAAGCTTTCTTT. This gives the protein CSVEGRSPEMNTEAFF.

Concerning this clone itself: One end of the junction is discordant with germline, which a read error may explain. This chain connects TRBV7-7 to TRBJ1-4; D may be TRBD1 (6 bases). The CDR3 contains 13 residues. CDR1 and CDR2 from the germline V gene are SSHAT and FNYEAQ (reference sequence). The CDR3 DNA is TGTGCTAGCAGCTTACTCAGGGGCGAAAAACTGTTTTTT. Residues: CASSLLRGEKLFF.

This sequence joins TRBV4-3 and TRBJ1-1; possible D gene TRBD1, 5 bases. The germline V gene encodes CDR1 LGHNA and CDR2 YSLEER. The CDR3 has 16 residues. V lost 0 bases to trimming and J lost 0 bases, with 11 bases between them. The CDR3 reads CASSQDTGLLNTEAFF. CDR3 bases: TGCGCCAGCAGCCAAGATACAGGTCTTTTGAACACTGAAGCTTTCTTT.

The CDR3 region is CASSEGTTTYEQYF. In DNA form, the CDR3 reads TGTGCCAGCAGTGAAGGGACTACGACCTACGAGCAGTACTTC. The chain joins TRBV2 to TRBJ2-7, with D possibly matching TRBD2 (6 bases). V lost 1 base and J 2 bases, leaving 9 bases between the germline ends. The length of the CDR3 is 14 residues. CDR1 is SNHLY and CDR2 is FYNNEI in the germline V gene.

The chain combines TRBV7-9 with TRBJ2-5; 12 nucleotides match TRBD2. After removal of 5 bases from V and 4 bases from J, the junction contained 5 bases not matched to a gene. CDR3 length: 15 amino acids. Germline V gene sequence: CDR1 SEHNR, CDR2 FQNEAQ (reference sequence). CDR3 sequence: CASSLRLAGVETQYF. The CDR3 DNA follows: TGTGCCAGCAGCCTCAGACTAGCGGGAGTAGAGACCCAGTACTTC.

The chain is built from TRBV9 and TRBJ1-2; the match to TRBD1 covers 7 bases. Trimming cost V 2 bases and J 3 bases; bases outside gene matches: 4. Germline V gene lookup returns CDR1 SGDLS and CDR2 YYNGEE. CDR3 length: 14 residues. The CDR3 region is CASSVGRGDYGYTF. The CDR3 nucleotides read TGTGCCAGCAGCGTGGGCAGGGGGGACTATGGCTACACCTTC.

J is TRBJ2-3 and V is TRBV6-5, with a possible D match to TRBD1 (6 bases). The CDR3 covers 16 residues. Trimming removed 2 bases at V and 2 bases at J, with 14 bases between. Germline V CDR1 and CDR2: MNHEY, SVGAGI. The DNA of the CDR3 is TGTGCCAGCAGTTACGGCGGCAGGGGAGTCACAGATACGCAGTATTTT. Its translation is CASSYGGRGVTDTQYF.

The CDR3 coding sequence is TGCGCCAGCACCCCGGCGGGGACAGATCCCTTCTCTGGGGCCAACGTCCTGACTTTC. Protein sequence: CASTPAGTDPFSGANVLTF. V is TRBV5-1 and J is TRBJ2-6, with D tentatively TRBD1 (7 bases). Per the germline V gene, CDR1 is SGHRS and CDR2 is YFSETQ. This CDR3 is 19 amino acids long. The germline V and J ends were trimmed by 6 bases and 0 bases, with 22 bases remaining between them.

J is TRBJ1-4 and V is TRBV7-2; 10 bases agree with TRBD1. V shed 7 bases and J 7 bases; nucleotides not matched to a gene: 3. This CDR3 has 13 amino acids. Germline V gives CDR1 SGHTA, CDR2 FQGNSA. The CDR3 sequence is CASTRTGGEKLFF. The CDR3 nucleotides are TGTGCCAGCACCAGGACAGGGGGTGAAAAACTGTTTTTT.

The rearrangement joins TRBV10-3 to TRBJ1-3; D may be TRBD1 (5 bases). The germline V gene has CDR1 ENHRY and CDR2 SYGVKD. This CDR3 comprises 14 residues. Trimming left V 9 bases short and J 8 bases short, with 20 bases between. DNA of the CDR3: TGTGCCATACTAAAAGACACTAAAGGGGACACCATATATTTT. As protein: CAILKDTKGDTIYF.

V is TRBV4-1 and J is TRBJ1-5; 7 nucleotides agree with TRBD1. The CDR3 length is 17 residues. Germline V lookup: CDR1 MGHRA, CDR2 YSYEKL. The J segment lost 3 bases and the V segment lost 0 bases, leaving 8 bases of the junction unmatched. The CDR3 sequence: CASSQDPRTGNNQPQHF. CDR3 nucleotide sequence: TGCGCCAGCAGCCAAGATCCCCGGACAGGTAACAATCAGCCCCAGCATTTT.